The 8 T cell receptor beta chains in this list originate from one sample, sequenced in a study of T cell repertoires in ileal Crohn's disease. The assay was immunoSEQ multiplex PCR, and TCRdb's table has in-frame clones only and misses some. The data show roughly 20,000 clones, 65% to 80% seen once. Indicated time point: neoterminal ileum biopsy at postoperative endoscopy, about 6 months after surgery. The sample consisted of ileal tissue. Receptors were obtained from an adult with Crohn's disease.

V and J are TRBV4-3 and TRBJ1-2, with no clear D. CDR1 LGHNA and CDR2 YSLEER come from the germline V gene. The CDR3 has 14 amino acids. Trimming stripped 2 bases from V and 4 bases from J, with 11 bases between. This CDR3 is CASSQNSAGYGYTF. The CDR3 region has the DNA TGCGCCAGCAGCCAAAATTCAGCGGGCTATGGCTACACCTTC.

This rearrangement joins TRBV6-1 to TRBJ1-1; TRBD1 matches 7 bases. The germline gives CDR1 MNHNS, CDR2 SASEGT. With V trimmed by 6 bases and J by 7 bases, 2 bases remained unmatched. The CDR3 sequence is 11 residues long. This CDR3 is CASRRQGEAFF. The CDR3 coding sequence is TGTGCCAGCAGGCGACAGGGTGAAGCTTTCTTT.

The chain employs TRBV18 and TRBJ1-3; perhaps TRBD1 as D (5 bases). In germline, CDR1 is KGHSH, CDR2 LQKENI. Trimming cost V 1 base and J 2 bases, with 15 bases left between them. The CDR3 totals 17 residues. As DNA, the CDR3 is TGTGCCAGCTCACCACAGCGGGGACGTCTCGCTGGAAACACCATATATTTT. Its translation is CASSPQRGRLAGNTIYF.

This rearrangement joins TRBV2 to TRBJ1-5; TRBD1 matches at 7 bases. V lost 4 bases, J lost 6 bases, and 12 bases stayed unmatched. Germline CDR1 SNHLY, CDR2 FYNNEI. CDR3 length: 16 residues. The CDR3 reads CASSALTGPFRQPQHF. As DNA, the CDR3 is TGTGCCAGCAGTGCTTTGACAGGGCCCTTTCGTCAGCCCCAGCATTTT.

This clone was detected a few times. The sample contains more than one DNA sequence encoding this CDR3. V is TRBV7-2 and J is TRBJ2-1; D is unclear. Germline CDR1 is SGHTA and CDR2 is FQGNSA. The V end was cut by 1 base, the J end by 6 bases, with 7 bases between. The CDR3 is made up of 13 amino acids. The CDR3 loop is CASSLGQRNEQFF. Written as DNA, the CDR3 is TGTGCCAGCAGCTTAGGTCAGCGCAATGAGCAGTTCTTC.

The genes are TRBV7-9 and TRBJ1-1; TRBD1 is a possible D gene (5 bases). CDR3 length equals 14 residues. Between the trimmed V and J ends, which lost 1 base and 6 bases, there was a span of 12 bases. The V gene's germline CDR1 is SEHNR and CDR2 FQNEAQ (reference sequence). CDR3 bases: TGTGCCAGCAGCTTAGAAGGGGCAGCTCCTGAAGCTTTCTTT. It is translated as CASSLEGAAPEAFF.

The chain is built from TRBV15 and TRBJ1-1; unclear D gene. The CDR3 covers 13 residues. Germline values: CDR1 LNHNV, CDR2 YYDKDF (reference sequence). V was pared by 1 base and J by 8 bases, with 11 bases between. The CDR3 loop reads CATSRAGLAEAFF. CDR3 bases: TGTGCCACCAGCAGAGCGGGGTTAGCGGAAGCTTTCTTT.

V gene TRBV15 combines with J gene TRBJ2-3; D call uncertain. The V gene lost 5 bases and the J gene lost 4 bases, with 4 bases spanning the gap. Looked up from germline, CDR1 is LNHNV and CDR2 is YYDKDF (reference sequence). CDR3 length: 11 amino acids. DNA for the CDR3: TGTGCCACCAGCCAGGCAGATACGCAGTATTTT. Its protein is CATSQADTQYF.